Listed below are T cell receptor beta chains from one sample, sequenced in a study of regulatory T cells in long-lasting Graves disease. MiXCR was run by TCRdb on the multiplex PCR reads, yielding one entry per CDR3 protein. The sample carries about 350,000 distinct CDR3 sequences, 16% recorded once. These data were also reused for a study on T cells in Graves' hyperthyroidism and ophthalmopathy.

The sample consisted of peripheral blood mononuclear cells (PBMCs), taken at new diagnosis, from a patient treated with antithyroid drugs. These receptors were collected from a woman aged 18-35 years with Graves disease. Both conserved end residues are part of each CDR3. D genes are given only for firm matches. The size of a clone is reported for some rows only, either as once, few or many, or as a class for expanded clones.

NA TRBJ2-5 TRBV20-1 many CSARERLIQETQYF TGCAGTGCTAGAGAACGACTCATCCAAGAGACCCAGTACTTC
NA TRBJ1-4 TRBV5-1 many CASSGTTGEEKLFF TGCGCCAGCAGCGGGACGACAGGCGAAGAAAAACTGTTTTTT
NA TRBJ2-1 TRBV10-1 NA CASSGPPFDNEQFF TGCGCCAGCAGTGGCCCCCCCTTTGACAATGAGCAGTTCTTC
NA TRBJ1-3 TRBV12-3/TRBV12-4 NA CASSGKLGNTIYF TGTGCCAGCAGCGGAAAACTGGGAAACACCATATATTTT
NA TRBJ2-4 TRBV9 few CASSPTGTAKNIQYF TGTGCCAGCAGCCCCACAGGCACAGCCAAAAACATTCAGTACTTC
TRBD1 TRBJ1-5 TRBV11-2 many CASSIRGGQPQHF TGTGCCAGCAGCATCAGGGGGGGTCAGCCCCAGCATTTT
NA TRBJ2-7 TRBV28 many CASSGGTVPHEQYF TGTGCCAGCAGCGGAGGGACAGTCCCCCACGAGCAGTACTTC
TRBD2 TRBJ2-5 TRBV7-6 many CASSLGASGGRETQYF TGTGCCAGCAGCTTAGGGGCTAGCGGGGGAAGGGAGACCCAGTACTTC
TRBD1 TRBJ2-2 TRBV28 many CASGLMTGSITGELFF TGTGCCAGCGGGCTAATGACAGGGTCGATTACCGGGGAGCTGTTTTTT
NA TRBJ2-5 TRBV9 many CASSPGARLETQYF TGTGCCAGCAGCCCCGGGGCGAGGTTGGAGACCCAGTACTTC
NA TRBJ1-1 TRBV7-2 few CASSWGGTEAFF TGTGCCAGCAGCTGGGGTGGGACTGAAGCTTTCTTT
TRBD1 TRBJ2-2 TRBV20-1 many CSAPGPRGRTGELFF TGCAGTGCTCCGGGGCCCAGGGGGCGCACCGGGGAGCTGTTTTTT
NA TRBJ2-7 TRBV2 many CASSREGQGLYEQYF TGTGCCAGCAGCCGTGAGGGGCAAGGCCTCTACGAGCAGTACTTC
NA TRBJ2-7 TRBV3-1 many CASSSRGGAPKQYF TGTGCCAGCAGTTCCAGAGGAGGGGCCCCTAAGCAGTACTTC
TRBD2 TRBJ2-2 TRBV4-1 NA CASSQGLAGVSTGELFF TGCGCCAGCAGCCAAGGACTAGCGGGGGTGAGCACCGGGGAGCTGTTTTTT